This entry features one TCR beta chain sequence. In the original analysis: Amplified reference gene primers provided the basis for estimating nucleated cell counts. Measured with immunoSEQ multiplex PCR; TCRdb has only the in-frame clones, and not every one. V and J calls and clone size are copied from that table; D and trimming were computed from the DNA. The profile shows tens of thousands of clones, 90% of them singletons. This sample is drawn from a study of blood T cell repertoires in COVID-19. Study context: Specimens from acute and convalescent COVID-19 originated in the United States, Italy and Spain. PBMCs, B-cell-depleted T cells, or T cells provided the cDNA or gDNA that made up the material.

The sequence came from a man aged 50 to 59 with acute or convalescent COVID-19. What was sequenced was peripheral blood.

The CDR3 nucleotides read TGTGCCAGCAGTTCGGGACAAATGAACACTGAAGCTTTCTTT. This encodes CASSSGQMNTEAFF. This rearrangement joins TRBV28 to TRBJ1-1; D is possibly TRBD1 (6 bases). The germline V gene encodes CDR1 MDHEN and CDR2 SYDVKM. V was trimmed by 4 bases and J by 0 bases, leaving 9 bases between them. The CDR3 covers 14 residues. Full variable domain (missing parts from reference TRBV28 and TRBJ1-1): DVKVTQSSRYLVKRTGEKVFLECVQDMDHENMFWYRQDPGLGLRLIYFSYDVKMKEKGDIPEGYSVSREKKERFSLILESASTNQTSMYLCASSSGQMNTEAFFGQGTRLTVV.